Below are 24 T cell receptor beta chains sequenced from a single sample in a study of Ad26.COV2.S vaccination and SARS-CoV-2 variants. Treatment defined: roughly 20 received Ad26.COV2.S at low or high dose, single or two shots; about 5 received placebo; per-sample allocation not given. Samples came from day 63 after the first vaccine or placebo injection. Assay: immunoSEQ multiplex PCR; the TCRdb copy retains only in-frame clones and omits some. The data contain 360,000 or so clones, 87% of them seen just once; the ten biggest clones take up around 3.5%. This sample comprised peripheral blood, obtained in a trial of Ad26.COV2.S vaccine versus placebo. The source of these receptors is a person aged 18-60 years who received the Ad26.COV2.S COVID-19 vaccine or a placebo.

This clone was counted only a few times. The J gene is TRBJ2-7, the V gene TRBV29-1; 9 bases map to TRBD1. CDR1 SQVTM and CDR2 ANQGSEA come from the germline V gene. The CDR3 covers 14 residues. The trim removed 6 bases at V and 1 base at J, leaving 7 bases unmatched. CDR3 sequence (DNA): TGCAGCGTGGGTCGACAGGGGGGATCCTACGAGCAGTACTTC. Protein: CSVGRQGGSYEQYF.

V gene TRBV10-3 combines with J gene TRBJ1-1; 8 nucleotides line up with TRBD1. Germline V lookup: CDR1 ENHRY, CDR2 SYGVKD. V dropped 10 bases and J dropped 3; count of bases not matched to a gene: 4. CDR3 length equals 12 residues. The DNA for the CDR3 is TGTGCCACCGGACAGGGCGACACTGAAGCTTTCTTT. It codes for CATGQGDTEAFF.

In this sample, this clone turned up a few times. The DNA of the CDR3 is TGTGCCAGCTCACCCACCTTAGTGCAGGGTCGATCCTACGAGCAGTACTTC. It is translated as CASSPTLVQGRSYEQYF. The chain links TRBV18 to TRBJ2-7, with D maybe TRBD1 (5 bases). CDR3 size: 17 residues. The germline V gene encodes CDR1 KGHSH and CDR2 LQKENI. V lost 3 bases and J 1 base, leaving 19 bases between the germline ends. Together with reference TRBV18 and TRBJ2-7, the CDR3 gives the full variable domain: NAGVMQNPRHLVRRRGQEARLRCSPMKGHSHVYWYRQLPEEGLKFMVYLQKENIIDESGMPKERFSAEFPKEGPSILRIQQVVRGDSAAYFCASSPTLVQGRSYEQYFGPGTRLTVT.

This clone has just one count. The chain links TRBV5-1 to TRBJ2-3; 8 bases line up with TRBD2. Trimming removed 2 bases from V and 1 base from J; junction bases left unmatched: 12. The CDR3 sequence is 18 residues long. Germline V lookup: CDR1 SGHRS, CDR2 YFSETQ. The CDR3 protein is CASSFDPAGATGTDTQYF. CDR3 sequence (DNA): TGCGCCAGCAGCTTTGACCCAGCGGGGGCCACCGGCACAGATACGCAGTATTTT.

This clone showed up just a few times. The chain carries TRBV6-5 and TRBJ1-1; D is possibly TRBD1 (6 bases). Germline CDR1 and CDR2: MNHEY and SVGAGI. There are 13 residues in the CDR3. Trimming took off 5 bases at V and 10 bases at J, with 17 bases between the two ends. The DNA of the CDR3 is TGTGCCAGCAGTCGGACAGAAAATGGTGGAGCTTTCTTT. Amino acid sequence: CASSRTENGGAFF.

The V call is TRBV10-3, the J call TRBJ2-4; 12 nucleotides match TRBD2. Germline V gives CDR1 ENHRY, CDR2 SYGVKD. The ends lost 3 bases at V and 4 bases at J; junction bases unmatched: 4. The CDR3 is 16 amino acids. The CDR3 loop is CAISDSLAGGKNIQYF. As DNA, the CDR3 is TGTGCCATCAGTGACAGTCTAGCGGGGGGGAAAAACATTCAGTACTTC.

The chain couples TRBV4-1 to TRBJ1-6; a possible D gene is TRBD1 (6 bases). CDR1 is MGHRA, CDR2 YSYEKL, per germline. V dropped 4 bases and J dropped 7 bases, with 11 bases sitting between them. This CDR3 comprises 14 residues. CDR3 DNA: TGCGCCAGCAGCCCGGGACATGGAAATTCACCCCTCCACTTT. This encodes CASSPGHGNSPLHF.

The chain employs TRBV3-1 (or the pseudogene TRBV3-2) and TRBJ1-4; no firm D call. Trimming removed 4 bases from V and 5 bases from J, with 14 bases in between. Germline CDR1 reads LGHDT; CDR2 reads YNNKEL (reference sequence). The length of the CDR3 is 15 residues. CDR3 in DNA: TGTGCCAGCAGCCTTACCCAGGTTCGCAATGAAAAACTGTTTTTT. As protein: CASSLTQVRNEKLFF.

The chain carries TRBV6-6 and TRBJ1-4; no reliable D call. The CDR3 is 13 amino acids. Germline lookup yields CDR1 MNHNY and CDR2 SVGAGI (reference sequence). Trimming stripped 6 bases from V and 7 bases from J, with 12 bases between. CDR3 residues: CASSGPNSEKLFF. CDR3 bases: TGTGCCAGCAGCGGACCCAATAGTGAAAAACTGTTTTTT.

This clone has just one count. The chain carries TRBV5-8 and TRBJ2-7; D unclear. V shed 0 bases and J shed 4 bases, with 11 bases lying between them. The CDR3 extends over 14 amino acids. Germline V gives CDR1 SGHTS, CDR2 YDEGEE. CDR3 region: CASSLVGKNYEQYF. CDR3 nucleotide sequence: TGTGCCAGCAGCTTGGTTGGGAAAAATTACGAGCAGTACTTC.

This chain connects TRBV11-2 to TRBJ2-1, with D maybe TRBD1 (6 bases). V dropped 5 bases and J dropped 5 bases, with 10 bases sitting between them. The CDR3 consists of 13 residues. Germline V gene sequence: CDR1 SGHAT, CDR2 FQNNGV. In nucleotides, the CDR3 is TGTGCCAGCAGCCAAGGGACAAACAATGAGCAGTTCTTC. The encoded protein is CASSQGTNNEQFF. Complete variable domain (other parts from reference TRBV11-2 and TRBJ2-1): EAGVAQSPRYKIIEKRQSVAFWCNPISGHATLYWYQQILGQGPKLLIQFQNNGVVDDSQLPKDRFSAERLKGVDSTLKIQPAKLEDSAVYLCASSQGTNNEQFFGPGTRLTVL.

The CDR3 DNA reads TGTGCCAGCAGCCAAGAATGGGACCTCAATTCACCCCTCCACTTT. The encoded protein is CASSQEWDLNSPLHF. The chain recombines TRBV4-2 with TRBJ1-6, with D perhaps matching TRBD1 (5 bases). This CDR3 has 15 amino acids. V lost 0 bases to trimming and J lost 7 bases, with 10 bases between them. Looked up from germline, CDR1 is LGHNA and CDR2 is YNFKEQ.

CDR3 residues: CASSLANRENTIYF. The DNA for the CDR3 is TGCGCCAGCAGCTTGGCCAACAGGGAGAACACCATATATTTT. The rearrangement links TRBV5-1 to TRBJ1-3; a weak D match, TRBD1 (6 bases). Trimming took 0 bases from V and 7 from J, leaving 11 bases between them. Per germline, CDR1 SGHRS and CDR2 YFSETQ. The CDR3 length is 14 residues.

The rearrangement uses TRBV7-3 and TRBJ2-3, with 10 positions matching TRBD2. This CDR3 comprises 15 residues. Germline CDR1 is SGHTA and CDR2 is FQGTGA. The ends lost 5 bases at V and 3 bases at J; junction bases unmatched: 5. CDR3 sequence: CASSPKRGGTDTQYF. CDR3 DNA: TGTGCCAGCAGCCCTAAGCGGGGGGGTACAGATACGCAGTATTTT.

The V gene is TRBV5-1, the J gene TRBJ2-7; 8 bases map to TRBD1. Trimming at V came to 0 bases and at J to 2 bases, leaving 1 base not matched to a gene. The CDR3 spans 14 residues. CDR1 is SGHRS, CDR2 YFSETQ, per germline. CDR3: CASSLGTGPYEQYF. The CDR3 bases are TGCGCCAGCAGCTTGGGGACAGGGCCCTACGAGCAGTACTTC.

This sequence joins TRBV4-2 and TRBJ2-3; 9 nucleotides match TRBD2. The V segment lost 0 bases and the J segment 2 bases; nucleotides outside the gene matches: 9. The CDR3 is 18 residues long. CDR1 is LGHNA, CDR2 YNFKEQ, per germline. CDR3 protein: CASSQDLGGGASTDTQYF. The CDR3 nucleotides are TGTGCCAGCAGCCAAGATCTTGGCGGGGGGGCCTCCACAGATACGCAGTATTTT.

J is TRBJ2-2 and V is TRBV5-1; maybe TRBD2 (6 bases). The germline gives CDR1 SGHRS, CDR2 YFSETQ. The CDR3 consists of 15 residues. V gave up 1 base and J gave up 4 bases, with 11 bases separating them. The CDR3 is CASSLSGGTTGELFF. CDR3 sequence (DNA): TGCGCCAGCAGCTTGTCCGGGGGTACCACCGGGGAGCTGTTTTTT.

This chain links TRBV7-9 with TRBJ2-5, with 15 bases aligning to TRBD2. The CDR3 has 15 amino acids. Losses at the gene ends were 4 bases for V and 6 bases for J; bases not matched to a gene: 3. The germline V gene encodes CDR1 SEHNR and CDR2 FQNEAQ (reference sequence). CDR3 DNA: TGTGCCAGCAGCTACGGACTAGCGGGGGGGCAGACCCAGTACTTC. Translating gives CASSYGLAGGQTQYF.

The chain carries TRBV7-9 and TRBJ1-6; 8 bases fit TRBD1. The CDR3 extends over 14 amino acids. Trimming took 6 bases from V and 7 from J; bases not matched to a gene: 5. The germline gives CDR1 SEHNR, CDR2 FQNEAQ (reference sequence). The CDR3 reads CASRDRAGNSPLHF. CDR3 coding DNA: TGTGCCAGCAGGGACAGGGCCGGGAATTCACCCCTCCACTTT.

The chain couples TRBV19 to TRBJ1-2; unclear D gene. The CDR3 spans 13 residues. V dropped 5 bases and J dropped 4 bases, with 11 bases sitting between them. Germline lookup yields CDR1 LNHDA and CDR2 SQIVND (reference sequence). The CDR3 bases are TGTGCCAGTAGTCAGGCGCTCCCCTATGGCTACACCTTC. This translates into CASSQALPYGYTF.

J is TRBJ2-7 and V is TRBV11-2; weak D call: TRBD2 (6 bases). There are 14 residues in the CDR3. Trimming removed 1 base from V and 3 bases from J, with 10 bases in between. The germline V gene encodes CDR1 SGHAT and CDR2 FQNNGV. Here the CDR3 DNA reads TGTGCCAGCAGCTTAGGGCCCGGGAGCTACGAGCAGTACTTC. Its protein product is CASSLGPGSYEQYF.

The chain employs TRBV25-1 and TRBJ1-2; 11 bases match TRBD1. Per the germline V gene, CDR1 is MGHDK and CDR2 is SYGVNS. The CDR3 runs to 14 residues. V lost 6 bases, J lost 4 bases, and 4 bases stayed unmatched. CDR3: CASSQGQGAYGYTF. The CDR3 coding sequence is TGTGCCAGCAGCCAAGGACAGGGGGCCTATGGCTACACCTTC.

In nucleotides, the CDR3 is TGCAGTGCTAGTTTAGCGGGGGGCTCTTCGCAGTATTTT. This encodes CSASLAGGSSQYF. The chain joins TRBV20-1 to TRBJ2-3, with TRBD2 identical over 10 bases. The V and J ends lost 3 bases and 10 bases, in that order; junction bases with no gene match: 7. The CDR3 has 13 amino acids. Germline V gives CDR1 DFQATT, CDR2 SNEGSKA (reference sequence).

The chain employs TRBV29-1 and TRBJ1-2, with D unclear. CDR1 SQVTM and CDR2 ANQGSEA come from the germline V gene. The V end lost 4 bases, the J end lost 3 bases, and 12 bases lay between the germline ends. The CDR3 is made up of 13 amino acids. The DNA of the CDR3 is TGCAGCGTTGCGGGTGGTTTTGACTATGGCTACACCTTC. Translation: CSVAGGFDYGYTF.